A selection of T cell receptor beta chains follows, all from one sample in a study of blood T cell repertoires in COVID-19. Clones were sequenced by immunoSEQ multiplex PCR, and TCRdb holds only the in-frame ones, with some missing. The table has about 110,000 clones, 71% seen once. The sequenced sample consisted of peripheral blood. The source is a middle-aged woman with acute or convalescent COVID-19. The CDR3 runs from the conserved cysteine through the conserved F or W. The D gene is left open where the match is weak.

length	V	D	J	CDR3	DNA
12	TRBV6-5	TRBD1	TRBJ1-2	CASSRGGLGYTF	TGTGCCAGCAGTCGAGGGGGCTTGGGCTACACCTTC
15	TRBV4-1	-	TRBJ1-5	CASSRTLDRNQPQHF	TGCGCCAGCAGCCGGACCCTCGACAGAAATCAGCCCCAGCATTTT
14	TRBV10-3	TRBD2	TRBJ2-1	CAISVGTSSIEQFF	TGTGCCATCAGTGTGGGGACTAGCTCGATCGAGCAGTTCTTC
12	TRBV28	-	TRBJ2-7	CATLQGSYEQYF	TGTGCCACTCTACAGGGTTCCTACGAGCAGTACTTC
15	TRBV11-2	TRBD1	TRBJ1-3	CASSLTGGAGNTIYF	TGTGCCAGCAGCTTAACAGGGGGCGCCGGAAACACCATATATTTT
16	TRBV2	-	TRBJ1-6	CASILERGSYNSPLHF	TGTGCCAGCATCCTGGAAAGGGGGTCCTATAATTCACCCCTCCACTTT
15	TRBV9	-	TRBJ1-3	CASSVGGFSGNTIYF	TGTGCCAGCAGCGTAGGTGGCTTCTCTGGAAACACCATATATTTT
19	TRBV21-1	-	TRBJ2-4	CASSKGRDRVSESKNIQYF	TGTGCCAGCAGCAAGGGTAGGGACAGGGTTTCAGAGAGCAAAAACATTCAGTACTTC
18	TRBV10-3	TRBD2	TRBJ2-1	CAISESPSGGSIGNEQFF	TGTGCCATCAGTGAGTCGCCTAGCGGGGGGTCCATAGGCAATGAGCAGTTCTTC
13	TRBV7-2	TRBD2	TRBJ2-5	CASSLAGGGTQYF	TGTGCCAGCAGCTTGGCGGGAGGGGGGACCCAGTACTTC